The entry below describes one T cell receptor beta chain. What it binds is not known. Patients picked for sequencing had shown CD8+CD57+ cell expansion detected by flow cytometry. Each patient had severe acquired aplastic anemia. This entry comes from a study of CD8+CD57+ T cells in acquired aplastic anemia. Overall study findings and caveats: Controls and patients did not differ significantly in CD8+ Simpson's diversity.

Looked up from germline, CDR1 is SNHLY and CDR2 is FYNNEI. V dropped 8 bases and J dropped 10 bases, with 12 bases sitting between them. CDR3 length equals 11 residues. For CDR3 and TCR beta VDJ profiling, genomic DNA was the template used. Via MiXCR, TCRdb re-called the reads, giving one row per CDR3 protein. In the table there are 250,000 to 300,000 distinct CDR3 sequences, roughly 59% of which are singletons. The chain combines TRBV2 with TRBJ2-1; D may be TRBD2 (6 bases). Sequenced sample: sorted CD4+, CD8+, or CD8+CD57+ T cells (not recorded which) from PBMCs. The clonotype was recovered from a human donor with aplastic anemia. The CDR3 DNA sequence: TGTGCCAGCGGGACGGGAGCGGAGCAGTTCTTC. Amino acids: CASGTGAEQFF.